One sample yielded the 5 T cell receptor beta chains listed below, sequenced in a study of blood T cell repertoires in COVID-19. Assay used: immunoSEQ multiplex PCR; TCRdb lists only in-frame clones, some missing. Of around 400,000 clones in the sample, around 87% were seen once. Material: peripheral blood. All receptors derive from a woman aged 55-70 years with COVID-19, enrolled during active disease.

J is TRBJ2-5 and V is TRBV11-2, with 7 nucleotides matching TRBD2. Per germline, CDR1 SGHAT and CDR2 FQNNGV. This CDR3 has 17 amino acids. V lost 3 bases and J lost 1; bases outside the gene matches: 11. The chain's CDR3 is CASSFRVSSGPQETQYF. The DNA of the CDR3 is TGTGCCAGCAGCTTCAGAGTCTCTAGCGGCCCCCAAGAGACCCAGTACTTC. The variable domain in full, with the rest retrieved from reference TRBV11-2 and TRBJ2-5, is EAGVAQSPRYKIIEKRQSVAFWCNPISGHATLYWYQQILGQGPKLLIQFQNNGVVDDSQLPKDRFSAERLKGVDSTLKIQPAKLEDSAVYLCASSFRVSSGPQETQYFGPGTRLLVL.

DNA for the CDR3: TGCAGCGTTGTTGCGCTAGCGGGGGATACGCAGTATTTT. Translation: CSVVALAGDTQYF. The chain uses TRBV29-1 and TRBJ2-3; 9 nucleotides agree with TRBD2. The germline CDR1 and CDR2 sequences are SQVTM and ANQGSEA. V shed 4 bases and J 6 bases; nucleotides not matched to a gene: 5. CDR3 length: 13 amino acids.

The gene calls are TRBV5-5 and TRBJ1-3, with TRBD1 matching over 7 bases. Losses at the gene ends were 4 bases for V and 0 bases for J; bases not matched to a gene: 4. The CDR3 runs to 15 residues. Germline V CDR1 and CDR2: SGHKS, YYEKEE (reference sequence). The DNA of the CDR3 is TGTGCCAGCAGCGTCGGGACAGCCTCTGGAAACACCATATATTTT. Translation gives CASSVGTASGNTIYF.

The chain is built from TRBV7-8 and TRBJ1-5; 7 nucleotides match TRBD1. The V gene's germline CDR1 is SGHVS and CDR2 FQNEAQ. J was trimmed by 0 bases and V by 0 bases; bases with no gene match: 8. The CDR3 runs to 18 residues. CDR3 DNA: TGTGCCAGCAGCTTAGCGAGGCCCAGGGGGAGTAGCAATCAGCCCCAGCATTTT. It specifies CASSLARPRGSSNQPQHF.

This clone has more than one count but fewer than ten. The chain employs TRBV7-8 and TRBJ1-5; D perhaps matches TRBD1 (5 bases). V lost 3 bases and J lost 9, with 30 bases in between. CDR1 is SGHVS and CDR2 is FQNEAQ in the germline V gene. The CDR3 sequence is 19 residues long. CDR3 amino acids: CASSLGGRFVDSRLRPQHF. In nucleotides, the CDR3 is TGTGCCAGCAGCTTGGGGGGTCGATTCGTCGACAGCAGGTTGAGGCCCCAGCATTTT.